This T cell receptor (beta chain) was identified during a study of vaccination effects on CD4 cells after COVID-19. Whole-study results and caveats: Only a single clone (1 of 255 vaccine-induced clones in healthy vaccinees) cross-reacted with common cold coronaviruses.

Method: immunoSEQ multiplex PCR; TCRdb's copy keeps in-frame clones and lacks some. The sample carries roughly 41,000 clones, roughly 70% recorded once. V was clipped by 5 bases and J by 6 bases, with 11 bases between them. CDR1 and CDR2 from the germline V gene are GTSNPN and SVGIG (reference sequence). The CDR3 loop spans 12 amino acids. Comments on this clone: The antigen is unknown.

Sequencing in the ViraFEST assay came after antigen-specific CD4+ T cells had been expanded with viral peptide pools, which were used to stimulate PBMC. An approximately ten-day culture period preceded the isolation of CD4+ T cells. Among the vaccine recipients, none had a prior SARS-CoV-2 infection, and nucleocapsid antibodies were negative. Half-medium exchanges with IL-2 medium took place on days 3 and 7. The chain has TRBV30 and TRBJ2-1; D is unclear. Source: CD4+ T cells from PBMCs cultured with HCoV-OC43 spike peptides, taken before COVID-19 vaccination. The subset is: HCoV-OC43 spike overlapping peptide pool stimulation. The receptor was derived from a human donor who received a COVID-19 vaccine. The CDR3 DNA reads TGTGCCTGGCAAAAGGGCCTCAATGAGCAGTTCTTC. Translating gives CAWQKGLNEQFF.